One and the same sample provided the 9 T cell receptor beta chains below, sequenced in a study of PD-L1 blockade in urothelial cancer. Only in-frame clones appear in the TCRdb table, and some are missing; sequencing was by immunoSEQ multiplex PCR. The data show under 40,000 clones, 82% seen once. The starting material was PBMCs, obtained around atezolizumab (anti-PD-L1) treatment. These receptors all come from a man in his 70s with urothelial cancer.

The chain employs TRBV6-5 and TRBJ1-5, with D perhaps matching TRBD1 (5 bases). Per germline, CDR1 MNHEY and CDR2 SVGAGI. The CDR3 contains 13 residues. Trimming cost V 6 bases and J 3 bases, with 9 bases left between them. The CDR3 protein is CASRAGNNQPQHF. The DNA of the CDR3 is TGTGCCAGCAGGGCAGGGAACAATCAGCCCCAGCATTTT.

The CDR3 loop reads CASSLGTGNEKLFF. The CDR3 DNA reads TGCGCCAGCAGCTTGGGGACAGGGAATGAAAAACTGTTTTTT. The chain uses TRBV5-1 and TRBJ1-4; 8 bases are shared with TRBD1. Unmatched junction bases numbered 0, after V lost 0 bases and J lost 5 bases. Germline-derived CDR1 and CDR2 are SGHRS and YFSETQ. The CDR3 extends over 14 amino acids.

This clone was observed a handful of times. The chain carries TRBV7-2 and TRBJ1-1; D call uncertain. CDR3 length: 14 amino acids. Trimming stripped 3 bases from V and 7 bases from J, with 15 bases between. Germline V CDR1 and CDR2: SGHTA, FQGNSA. CDR3 nucleotides: TGTGCCAGCAGCTTTTGGCATGGGAGTTATGAAGCTTTCTTT. The encoded protein is CASSFWHGSYEAFF.

The rearrangement uses TRBV4-1 and TRBJ1-5; D is ambiguous. The CDR3 spans 12 residues. Looked up from germline, CDR1 is MGHRA and CDR2 is YSYEKL. The germline V and J ends were trimmed by 2 bases and 5 bases, with 4 bases remaining between them. The CDR3, as DNA: TGCGCCAGCAGCCAACCCTATCAGCCCCAGCATTTT. Protein product: CASSQPYQPQHF.

The J gene is TRBJ2-2, the V gene TRBV9; D not certain. Trimming removed 2 bases at V and 7 bases at J, with 6 bases between. The germline V gene has CDR1 SGDLS and CDR2 YYNGEE. The CDR3 consists of 12 residues. The CDR3 coding sequence is TGTGCCAGCAGCGTTCCCAACGGGGAGCTGTTTTTT. Translation: CASSVPNGELFF.

The chain carries TRBV4-1 and TRBJ2-3; D unresolved. Deletions cut 3 bases from V and 4 bases from J, with 17 bases between. The CDR3 contains 16 residues. Germline V CDR1 and CDR2: MGHRA, YSYEKL. DNA for the CDR3: TGCGCCAGCAGCCAGATTAATATGGGCTGGGCAGATACGCAGTATTTT. Its translation: CASSQINMGWADTQYF.

This clone has a handful of counts. V gene TRBV2 combines with J gene TRBJ1-2, with TRBD1 matching 7 bases. CDR1 is SNHLY and CDR2 is FYNNEI in the germline V gene. The V gene end was trimmed by 4 bases and the J gene end by 8 bases; junction bases not matched to a gene: 13. The CDR3 runs 15 residues. This CDR3 is CASSATGEEMVGYTF. CDR3 nucleotides: TGTGCCAGCAGTGCTACAGGGGAGGAAATGGTGGGCTACACCTTC.

The count of this clone is one. J is TRBJ1-1 and V is TRBV5-1; a possible D gene is TRBD1 (5 bases). Germline loops: CDR1 SGHRS, CDR2 YFSETQ. This CDR3 region has 15 residues. Between the trimmed V and J ends, which lost 3 bases and 0 bases, there was a span of 12 bases. The CDR3 nucleotides are TGCGCCAGCAGCTGGGGGGGGAGCCTGAACACTGAAGCTTTCTTT. It specifies CASSWGGSLNTEAFF.

This clone was seen a few times. V is TRBV5-1 and J is TRBJ2-3, with TRBD1 as a possible D gene (6 bases). The CDR3 length is 15 residues. Trimming stripped 3 bases from V and 1 base from J, with 12 bases between. Germline CDR1 and CDR2: SGHRS and YFSETQ. Written as DNA, the CDR3 is TGCGCCAGCAGCTCCAACAGGGTGCGCACAGATACGCAGTATTTT. Translation: CASSSNRVRTDTQYF.